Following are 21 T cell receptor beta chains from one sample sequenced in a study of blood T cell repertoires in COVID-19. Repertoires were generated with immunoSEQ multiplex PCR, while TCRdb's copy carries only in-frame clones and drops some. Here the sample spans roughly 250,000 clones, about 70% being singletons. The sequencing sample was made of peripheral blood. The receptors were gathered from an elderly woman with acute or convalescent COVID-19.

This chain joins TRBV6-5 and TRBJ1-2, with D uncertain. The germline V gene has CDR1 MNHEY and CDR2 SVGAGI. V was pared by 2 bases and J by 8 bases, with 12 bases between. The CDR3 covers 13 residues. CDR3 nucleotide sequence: TGTGCCAGCAGTTACGTCCCGGGATACGGCTACACCTTC. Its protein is CASSYVPGYGYTF.

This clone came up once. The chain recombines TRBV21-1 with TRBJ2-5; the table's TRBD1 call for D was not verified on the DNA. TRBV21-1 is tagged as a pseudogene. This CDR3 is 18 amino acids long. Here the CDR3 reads CASSKAGPRQGKGETQYF. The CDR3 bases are TGTGCCAGCAGCAAAGCAGGCCCCAGACAGGGGAAAGGCGAGACCCAGTACTTC.

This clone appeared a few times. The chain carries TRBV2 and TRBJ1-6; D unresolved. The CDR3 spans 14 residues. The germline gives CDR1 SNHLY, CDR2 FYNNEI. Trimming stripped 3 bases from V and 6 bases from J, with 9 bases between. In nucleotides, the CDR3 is TGTGCCAGCAGTGACCCTGCAGTTAATTCACCCCTCCACTTT. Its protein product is CASSDPAVNSPLHF.

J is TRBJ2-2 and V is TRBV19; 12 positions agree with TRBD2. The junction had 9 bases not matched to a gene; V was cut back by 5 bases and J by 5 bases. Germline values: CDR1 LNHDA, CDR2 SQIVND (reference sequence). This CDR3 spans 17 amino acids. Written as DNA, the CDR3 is TGTGCCAGTAGTTCTCCTAGCGGGAGGGCCGAGACCGGGGAGCTGTTTTTT. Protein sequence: CASSSPSGRAETGELFF.

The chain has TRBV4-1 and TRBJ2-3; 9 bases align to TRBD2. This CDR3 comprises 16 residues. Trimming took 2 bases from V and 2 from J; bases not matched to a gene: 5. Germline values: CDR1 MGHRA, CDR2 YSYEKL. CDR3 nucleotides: TGCGCCAGCAGCCAACTAGCGGGGTCGATCACAGATACGCAGTATTTT. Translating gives CASSQLAGSITDTQYF.

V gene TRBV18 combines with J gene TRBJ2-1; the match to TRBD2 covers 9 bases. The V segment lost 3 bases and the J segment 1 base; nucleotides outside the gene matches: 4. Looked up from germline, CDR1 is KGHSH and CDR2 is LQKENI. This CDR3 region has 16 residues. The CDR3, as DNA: TGTGCCAGCTCACCTTTCGCGGGAGGGTCCTACAATGAGCAGTTCTTC. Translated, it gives CASSPFAGGSYNEQFF.

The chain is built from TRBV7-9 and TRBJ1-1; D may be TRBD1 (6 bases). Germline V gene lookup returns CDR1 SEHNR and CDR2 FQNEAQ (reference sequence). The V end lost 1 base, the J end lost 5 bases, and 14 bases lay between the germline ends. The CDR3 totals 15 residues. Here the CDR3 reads CASSLVGGMGTEAFF. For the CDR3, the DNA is TGTGCCAGCAGCTTAGTAGGGGGAATGGGGACTGAAGCTTTCTTT. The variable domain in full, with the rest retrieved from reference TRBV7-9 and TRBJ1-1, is DTGVSQNPRHKITKRGQNVTFRCDPISEHNRLYWYRQTLGQGPEFLTYFQNEAQLEKSRLLSDRFSAERPKGSFSTLEIQRTEQGDSAMYLCASSLVGGMGTEAFFGQGTRLTVV.

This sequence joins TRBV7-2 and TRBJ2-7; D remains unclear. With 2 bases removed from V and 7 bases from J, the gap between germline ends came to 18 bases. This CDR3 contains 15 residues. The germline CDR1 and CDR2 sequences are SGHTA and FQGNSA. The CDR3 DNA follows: TGTGCCAGCAGCTTAAGACCGTTCTACCTAGTGGAGCAGTACTTC. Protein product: CASSLRPFYLVEQYF. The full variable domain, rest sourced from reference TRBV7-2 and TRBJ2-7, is GAGVSQSPSNKVTEKGKDVELRCDPISGHTALYWYRQSLGQGLEFLIYFQGNSAPDKSGLPSDRFSAERTGGSVSTLTIQRTQQEDSAVYLCASSLRPFYLVEQYFGPGTRLTVT.

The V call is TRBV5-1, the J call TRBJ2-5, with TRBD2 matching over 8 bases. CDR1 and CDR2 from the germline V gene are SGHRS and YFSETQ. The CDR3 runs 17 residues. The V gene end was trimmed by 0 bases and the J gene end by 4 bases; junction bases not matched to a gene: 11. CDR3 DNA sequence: TGCGCCAGCAGCTTGGCCGGTAGCGGAAGCGGGGGAGAGACCCAGTACTTC. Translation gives CASSLAGSGSGGETQYF.

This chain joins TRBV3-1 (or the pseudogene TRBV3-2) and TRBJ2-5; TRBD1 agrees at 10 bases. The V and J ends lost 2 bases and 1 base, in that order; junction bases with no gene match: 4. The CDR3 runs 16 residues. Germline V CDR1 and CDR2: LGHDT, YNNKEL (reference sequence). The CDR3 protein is CASSQRDRGPQETQYF. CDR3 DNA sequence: TGTGCCAGCAGCCAACGGGACAGGGGCCCCCAAGAGACCCAGTACTTC.

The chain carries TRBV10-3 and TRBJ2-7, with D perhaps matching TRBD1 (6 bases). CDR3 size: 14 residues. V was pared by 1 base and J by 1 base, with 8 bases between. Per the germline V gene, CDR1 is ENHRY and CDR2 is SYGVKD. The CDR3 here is CAISEWGQSYEQYF. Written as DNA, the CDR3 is TGTGCCATCAGTGAGTGGGGACAATCCTACGAGCAGTACTTC.

This CDR3 is CATSGRTSGGYQFF. Written as DNA, the CDR3 is TGTGCCACCAGCGGACGGACTAGCGGGGGATACCAGTTCTTC. The rearrangement links TRBV15 to TRBJ2-1; 13 bases fit TRBD2. Per the germline V gene, CDR1 is LNHNV and CDR2 is YYDKDF (reference sequence). Trimming at V came to 5 bases and at J to 13 bases, leaving 8 bases not matched to a gene. The CDR3 sequence is 14 residues long.

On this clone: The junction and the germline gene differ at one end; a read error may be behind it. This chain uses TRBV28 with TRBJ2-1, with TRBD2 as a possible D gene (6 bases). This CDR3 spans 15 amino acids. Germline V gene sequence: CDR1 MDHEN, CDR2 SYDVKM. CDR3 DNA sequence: TGTGCCGGCAGTTTAACGGGACTGGGCACGAATGAGCAGTTCTTC. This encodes CAGSLTGLGTNEQFF.

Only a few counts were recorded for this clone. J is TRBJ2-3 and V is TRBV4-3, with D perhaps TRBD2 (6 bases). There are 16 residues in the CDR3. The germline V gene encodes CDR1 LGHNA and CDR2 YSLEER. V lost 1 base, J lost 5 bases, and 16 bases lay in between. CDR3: CASSQVQAGLQDTQYF. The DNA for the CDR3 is TGCGCCAGCAGCCAAGTTCAGGCGGGGCTACAAGATACGCAGTATTTT.

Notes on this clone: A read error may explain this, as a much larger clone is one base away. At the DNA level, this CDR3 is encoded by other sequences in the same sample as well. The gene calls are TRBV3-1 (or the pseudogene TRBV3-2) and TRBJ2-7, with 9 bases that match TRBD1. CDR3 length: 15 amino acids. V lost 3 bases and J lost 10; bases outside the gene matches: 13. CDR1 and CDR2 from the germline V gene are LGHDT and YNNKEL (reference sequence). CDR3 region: CASSHKRTGVVGQYF. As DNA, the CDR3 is TGTGCCAGCAGCCATAAAAGGACAGGGGTGGTTGGACAGTACTTC.

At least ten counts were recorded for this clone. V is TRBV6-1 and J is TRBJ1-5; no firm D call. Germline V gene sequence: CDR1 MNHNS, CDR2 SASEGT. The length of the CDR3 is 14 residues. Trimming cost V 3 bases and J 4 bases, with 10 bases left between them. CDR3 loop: CASSDGGNNQPQHF. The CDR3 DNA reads TGTGCCAGCAGTGATGGCGGAAATAATCAGCCCCAGCATTTT.

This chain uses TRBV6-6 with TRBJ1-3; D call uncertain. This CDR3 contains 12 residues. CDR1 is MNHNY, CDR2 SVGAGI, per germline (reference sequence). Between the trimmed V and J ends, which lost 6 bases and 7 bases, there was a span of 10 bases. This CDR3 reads CASSPIINTIYF. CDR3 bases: TGTGCCAGCAGCCCCATCATTAACACCATATATTTT.

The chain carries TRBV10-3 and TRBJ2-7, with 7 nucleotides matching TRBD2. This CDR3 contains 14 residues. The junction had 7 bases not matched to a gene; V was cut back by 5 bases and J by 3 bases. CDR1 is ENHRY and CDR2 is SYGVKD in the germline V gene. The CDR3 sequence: CAISRASGGYEQYF. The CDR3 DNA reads TGTGCCATCAGTCGGGCTAGCGGCGGCTACGAGCAGTACTTC.

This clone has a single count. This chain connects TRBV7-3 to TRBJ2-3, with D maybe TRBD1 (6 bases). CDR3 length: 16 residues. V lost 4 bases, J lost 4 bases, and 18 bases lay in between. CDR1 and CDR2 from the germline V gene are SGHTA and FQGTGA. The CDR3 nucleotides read TGTGCCAGCAGCTCCGCTGCTAGCAGGGGAGCAGATACGCAGTATTTT. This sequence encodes CASSSAASRGADTQYF.

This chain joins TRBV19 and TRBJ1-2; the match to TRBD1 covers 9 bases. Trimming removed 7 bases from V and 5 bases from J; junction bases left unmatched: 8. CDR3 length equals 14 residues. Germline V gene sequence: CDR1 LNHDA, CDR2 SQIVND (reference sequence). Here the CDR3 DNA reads TGTGCCAGTAAGGGGGACAGGGCATTGTATGGCTACACCTTC. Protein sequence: CASKGDRALYGYTF.

The CDR3 protein is CASSSGGAGEKLFF. The CDR3 DNA reads TGCGCCAGCAGCTCAGGGGGCGCAGGAGAAAAACTGTTTTTT. The chain joins TRBV5-1 to TRBJ1-4, with 8 bases that match TRBD1. The V gene's germline CDR1 is SGHRS and CDR2 YFSETQ. The CDR3 is 14 amino acids. J lost 8 bases, V lost 3 bases, and 6 bases had no gene match. The variable domain in full, with the rest retrieved from reference TRBV5-1 and TRBJ1-4, is KAGVTQTPRYLIKTRGQQVTLSCSPISGHRSVSWYQQTPGQGLQFLFEYFSETQRNKGNFPGRFSGRQFSNSRSEMNVSTLELGDSALYLCASSSGGAGEKLFFGSGTQLSVL.